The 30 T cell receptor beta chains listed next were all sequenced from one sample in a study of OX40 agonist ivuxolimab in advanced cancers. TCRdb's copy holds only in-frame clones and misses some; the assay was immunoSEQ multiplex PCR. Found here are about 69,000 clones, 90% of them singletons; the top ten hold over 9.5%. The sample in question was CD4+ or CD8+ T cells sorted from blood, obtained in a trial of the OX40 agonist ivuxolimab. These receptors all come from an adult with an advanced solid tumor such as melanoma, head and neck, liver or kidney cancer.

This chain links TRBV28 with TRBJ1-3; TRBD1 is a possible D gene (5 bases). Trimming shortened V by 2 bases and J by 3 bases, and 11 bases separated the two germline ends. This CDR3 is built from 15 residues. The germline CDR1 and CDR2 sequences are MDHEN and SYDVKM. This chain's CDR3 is CASSLLGGSGNTIYF. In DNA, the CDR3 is TGTGCCAGCAGTTTACTGGGGGGAAGTGGAAACACCATATATTTT.

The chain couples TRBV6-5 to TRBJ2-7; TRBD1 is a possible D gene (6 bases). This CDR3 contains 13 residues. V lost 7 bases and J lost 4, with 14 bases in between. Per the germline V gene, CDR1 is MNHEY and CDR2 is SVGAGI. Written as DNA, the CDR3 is TGTGCCAGCAAGGCAGGGGCTATATACGAGCAGTACTTC. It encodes CASKAGAIYEQYF.

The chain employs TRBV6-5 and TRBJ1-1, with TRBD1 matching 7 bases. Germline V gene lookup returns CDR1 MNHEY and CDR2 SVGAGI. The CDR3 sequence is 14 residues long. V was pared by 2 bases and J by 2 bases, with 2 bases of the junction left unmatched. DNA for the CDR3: TGTGCCAGCAGTTACGAGGGGGCAAACACTGAAGCTTTCTTT. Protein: CASSYEGANTEAFF.

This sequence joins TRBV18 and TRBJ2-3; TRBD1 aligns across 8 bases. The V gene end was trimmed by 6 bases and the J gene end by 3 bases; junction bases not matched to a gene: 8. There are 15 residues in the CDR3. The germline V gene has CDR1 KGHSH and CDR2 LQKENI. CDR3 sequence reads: CASSPPGGGTDTQYF. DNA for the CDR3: TGTGCCAGCTCCCCTCCAGGGGGCGGGACAGATACGCAGTATTTT.

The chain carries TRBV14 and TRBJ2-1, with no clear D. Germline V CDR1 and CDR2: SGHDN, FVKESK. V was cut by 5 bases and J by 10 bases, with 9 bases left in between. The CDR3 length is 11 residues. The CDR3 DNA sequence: TGTGCCAGCAGCTCATTTGGGGAGCAGTTCTTC. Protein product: CASSSFGEQFF. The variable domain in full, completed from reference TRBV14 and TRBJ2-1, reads EAGVTQFPSHSVIEKGQTVTLRCDPISGHDNLYWYRRVMGKEIKFLLHFVKESKQDESGMPNNRFLAERTGGTYSTLKVQPAELEDSGVYFCASSSFGEQFFGPGTRLTVL.

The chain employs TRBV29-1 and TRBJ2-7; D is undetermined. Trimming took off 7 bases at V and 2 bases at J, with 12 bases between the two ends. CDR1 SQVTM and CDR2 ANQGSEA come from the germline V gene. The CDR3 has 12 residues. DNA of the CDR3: TGCAGCGCATCCACCGGTCCCTACGAGCAGTACTTC. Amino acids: CSASTGPYEQYF.

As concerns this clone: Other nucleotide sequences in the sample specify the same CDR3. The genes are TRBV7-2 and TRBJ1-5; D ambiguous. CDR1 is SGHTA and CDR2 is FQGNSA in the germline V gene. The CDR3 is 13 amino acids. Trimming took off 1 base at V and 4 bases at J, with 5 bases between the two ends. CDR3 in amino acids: CASSLDGNQPQHF. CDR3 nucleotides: TGTGCCAGCAGCTTAGATGGTAATCAGCCCCAGCATTTT.

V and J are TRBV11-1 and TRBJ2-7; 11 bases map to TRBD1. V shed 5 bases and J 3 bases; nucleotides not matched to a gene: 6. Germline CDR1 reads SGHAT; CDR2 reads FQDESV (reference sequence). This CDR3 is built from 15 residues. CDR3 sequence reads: CASSRGGTGGYEQYF. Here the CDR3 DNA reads TGTGCCAGCAGCCGAGGGGGGACAGGGGGCTACGAGCAGTACTTC.

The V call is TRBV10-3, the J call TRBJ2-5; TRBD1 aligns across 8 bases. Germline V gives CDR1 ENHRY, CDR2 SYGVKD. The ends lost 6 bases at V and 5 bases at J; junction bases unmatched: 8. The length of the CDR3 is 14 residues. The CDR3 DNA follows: TGTGCCATCAGCCCAGGACAGGGTGTCGAGACCCAGTACTTC. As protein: CAISPGQGVETQYF.

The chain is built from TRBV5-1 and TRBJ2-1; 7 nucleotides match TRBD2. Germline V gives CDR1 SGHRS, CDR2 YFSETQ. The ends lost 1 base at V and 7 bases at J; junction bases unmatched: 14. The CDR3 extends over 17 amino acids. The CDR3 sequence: CASSLLSLAEGGNEQFF. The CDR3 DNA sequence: TGCGCCAGCAGCTTGTTGTCCCTAGCGGAGGGAGGTAATGAGCAGTTCTTC.

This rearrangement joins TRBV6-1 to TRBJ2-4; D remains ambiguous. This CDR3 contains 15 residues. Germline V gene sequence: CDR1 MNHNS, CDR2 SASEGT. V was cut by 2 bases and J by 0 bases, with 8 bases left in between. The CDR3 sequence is CASSETLLAKNIQYF. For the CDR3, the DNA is TGTGCCAGCAGTGAAACCCTCCTAGCCAAAAACATTCAGTACTTC.

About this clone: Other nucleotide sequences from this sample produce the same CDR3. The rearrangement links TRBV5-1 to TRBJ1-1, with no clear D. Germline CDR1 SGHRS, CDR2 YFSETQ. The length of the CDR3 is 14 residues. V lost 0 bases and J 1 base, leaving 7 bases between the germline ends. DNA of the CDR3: TGCGCCAGCAGCTTGGCCGTTGGGAACACTGAAGCTTTCTTT. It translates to CASSLAVGNTEAFF.

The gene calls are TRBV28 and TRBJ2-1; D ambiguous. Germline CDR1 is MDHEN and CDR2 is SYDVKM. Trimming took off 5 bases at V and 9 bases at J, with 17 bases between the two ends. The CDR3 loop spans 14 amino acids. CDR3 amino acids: CASSILTIRGEQFF. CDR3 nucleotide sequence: TGTGCCAGCAGTATCCTCACAATCCGCGGTGAGCAGTTCTTC.

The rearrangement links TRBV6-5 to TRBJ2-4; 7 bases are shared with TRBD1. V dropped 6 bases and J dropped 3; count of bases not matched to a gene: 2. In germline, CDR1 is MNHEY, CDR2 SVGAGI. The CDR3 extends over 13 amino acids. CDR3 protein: CASSRDSKNIQYF. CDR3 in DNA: TGTGCCAGCAGCCGGGACAGCAAAAACATTCAGTACTTC.

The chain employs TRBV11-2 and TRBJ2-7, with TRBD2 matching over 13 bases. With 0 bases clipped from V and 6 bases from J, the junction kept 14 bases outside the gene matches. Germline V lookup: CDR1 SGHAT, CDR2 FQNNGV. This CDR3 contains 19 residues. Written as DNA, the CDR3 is TGTGCCAGCAGCTTAGACAGGACTAGCGGGAGAGTAAATTCTCTCGAGCAGTACTTC. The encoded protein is CASSLDRTSGRVNSLEQYF.

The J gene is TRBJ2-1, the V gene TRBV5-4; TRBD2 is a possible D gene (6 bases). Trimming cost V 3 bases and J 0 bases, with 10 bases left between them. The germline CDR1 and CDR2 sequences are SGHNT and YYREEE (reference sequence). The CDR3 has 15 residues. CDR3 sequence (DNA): TGTGCCAGCAGCTCCGGACTATACTCCTACAATGAGCAGTTCTTC. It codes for CASSSGLYSYNEQFF.

The chain's CDR3 is CASRGAEQYF. In DNA, the CDR3 is TGTGCCAGCAGGGGGGCCGAGCAGTACTTC. The chain has TRBV6-5 and TRBJ2-7; weak D call: TRBD1 (6 bases). The germline V gene has CDR1 MNHEY and CDR2 SVGAGI. This CDR3 is 10 amino acids long. V lost 6 bases, J lost 6 bases, and 6 bases lay in between.

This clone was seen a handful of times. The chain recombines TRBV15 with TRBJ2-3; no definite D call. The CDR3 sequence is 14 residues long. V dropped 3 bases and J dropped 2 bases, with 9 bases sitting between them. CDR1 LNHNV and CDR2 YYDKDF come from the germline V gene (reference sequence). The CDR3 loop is CATSRGLFTDTQYF. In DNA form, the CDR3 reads TGTGCCACCAGCAGGGGTCTCTTCACAGATACGCAGTATTTT. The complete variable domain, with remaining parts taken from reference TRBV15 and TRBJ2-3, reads DAMVIQNPRYQVTQFGKPVTLSCSQTLNHNVMYWYQQKSSQAPKLLFHYYDKDFNNEADTPDNFQSRRPNTSFCFLDIRSPGLGDTAMYLCATSRGLFTDTQYFGPGTRLTVL.

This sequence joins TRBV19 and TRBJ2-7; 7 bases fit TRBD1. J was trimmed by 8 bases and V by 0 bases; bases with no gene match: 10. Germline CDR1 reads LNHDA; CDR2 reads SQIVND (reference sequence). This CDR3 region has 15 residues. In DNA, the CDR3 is TGTGCCAGTAGTATAGACGGGACAGTACTGGGAAAGCAGTACTTC. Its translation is CASSIDGTVLGKQYF.

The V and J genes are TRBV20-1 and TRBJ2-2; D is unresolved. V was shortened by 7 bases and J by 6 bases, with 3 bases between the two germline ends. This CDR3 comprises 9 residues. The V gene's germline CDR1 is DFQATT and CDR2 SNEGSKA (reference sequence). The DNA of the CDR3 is TGCAGTGTCCCCGGGGAGCTGTTTTTT. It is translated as CSVPGELFF.

The CDR3 protein is CASSFGGLGYEQYF. The CDR3 nucleotides read TGCGCCAGCAGCTTCGGGGGGCTCGGGTACGAGCAGTACTTC. V usage is TRBV5-1 and J usage is TRBJ2-7; D possibly corresponds to TRBD2 (7 bases). V was cut by 2 bases and J by 4 bases, with 13 bases left in between. CDR3 length equals 14 residues. Per germline, CDR1 SGHRS and CDR2 YFSETQ. The whole variable domain, filled in from reference TRBV5-1 and TRBJ2-7, reads KAGVTQTPRYLIKTRGQQVTLSCSPISGHRSVSWYQQTPGQGLQFLFEYFSETQRNKGNFPGRFSGRQFSNSRSEMNVSTLELGDSALYLCASSFGGLGYEQYFGPGTRLTVT.

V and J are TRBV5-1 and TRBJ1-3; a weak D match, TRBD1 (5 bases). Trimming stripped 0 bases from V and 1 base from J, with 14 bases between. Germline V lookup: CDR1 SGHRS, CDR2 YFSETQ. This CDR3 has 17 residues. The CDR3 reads CASSLDGQGSSGNTIYF. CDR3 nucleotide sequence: TGCGCCAGCAGCTTGGATGGGCAGGGATCTTCTGGAAACACCATATATTTT.

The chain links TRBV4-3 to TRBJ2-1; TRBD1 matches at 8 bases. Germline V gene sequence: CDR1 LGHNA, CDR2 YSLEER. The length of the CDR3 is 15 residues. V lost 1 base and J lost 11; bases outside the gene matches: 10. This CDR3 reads CASSQAARTGRKQFF. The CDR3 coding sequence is TGCGCCAGCAGCCAAGCCGCCCGGACAGGGAGAAAGCAGTTCTTC.

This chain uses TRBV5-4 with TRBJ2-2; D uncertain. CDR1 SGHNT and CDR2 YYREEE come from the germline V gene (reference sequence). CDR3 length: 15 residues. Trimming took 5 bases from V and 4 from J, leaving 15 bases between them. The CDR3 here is CASSFAGSITGELFF. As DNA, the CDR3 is TGTGCCAGCAGTTTTGCAGGTAGTATCACCGGGGAGCTGTTTTTT.

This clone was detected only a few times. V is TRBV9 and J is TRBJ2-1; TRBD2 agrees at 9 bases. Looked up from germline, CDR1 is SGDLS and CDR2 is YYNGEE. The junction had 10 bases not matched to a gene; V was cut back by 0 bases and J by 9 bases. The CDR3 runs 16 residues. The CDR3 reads CASSVVAGGPSIEQFF. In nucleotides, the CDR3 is TGTGCCAGCAGCGTAGTTGCGGGAGGGCCCTCGATTGAGCAGTTCTTC.

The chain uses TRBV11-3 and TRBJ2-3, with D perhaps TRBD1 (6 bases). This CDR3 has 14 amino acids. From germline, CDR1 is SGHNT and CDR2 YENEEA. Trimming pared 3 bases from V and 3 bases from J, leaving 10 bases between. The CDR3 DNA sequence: TGTGCCAGCAGCTTGTACAGGGCAACAGATACGCAGTATTTT. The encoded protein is CASSLYRATDTQYF.

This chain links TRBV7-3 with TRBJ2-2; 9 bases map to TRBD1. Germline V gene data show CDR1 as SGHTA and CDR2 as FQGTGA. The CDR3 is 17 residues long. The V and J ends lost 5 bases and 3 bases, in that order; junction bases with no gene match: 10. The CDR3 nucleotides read TGTGCCAGCAGCCCTAGGTGGGGGACAGGGCACACCGGGGAGCTGTTTTTT. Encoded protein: CASSPRWGTGHTGELFF.

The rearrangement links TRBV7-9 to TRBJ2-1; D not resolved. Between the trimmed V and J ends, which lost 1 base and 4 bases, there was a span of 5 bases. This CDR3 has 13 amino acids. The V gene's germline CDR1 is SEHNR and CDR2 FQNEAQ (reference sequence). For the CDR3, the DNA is TGTGCCAGCAGCTTAGTAAGGTACAATGAGCAGTTCTTC. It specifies CASSLVRYNEQFF.

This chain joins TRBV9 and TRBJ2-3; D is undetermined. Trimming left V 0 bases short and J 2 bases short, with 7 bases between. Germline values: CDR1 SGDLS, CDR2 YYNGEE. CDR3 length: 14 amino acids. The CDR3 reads CASSVDPNTDTQYF. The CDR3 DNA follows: TGTGCCAGCAGCGTAGATCCGAACACAGATACGCAGTATTTT. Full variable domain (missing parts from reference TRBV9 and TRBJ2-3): DSGVTQTPKHLITATGQRVTLRCSPRSGDLSVYWYQQSLDQGLQFLIQYYNGEERAKGNILERFSAQQFPDLHSELNLSSLELGDSALYFCASSVDPNTDTQYFGPGTRLTVL.

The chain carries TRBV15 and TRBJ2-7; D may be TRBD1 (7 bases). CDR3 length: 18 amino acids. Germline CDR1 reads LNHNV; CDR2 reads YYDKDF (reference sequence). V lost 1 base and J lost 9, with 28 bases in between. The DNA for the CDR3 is TGTGCCACCAGCAGAGTGGGGGGTAGACAGGGCCAAGATAGATGGCAGTACTTC. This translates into CATSRVGGRQGQDRWQYF.